This entry lists 30 T cell receptor beta chains sequenced from one sample in a study of blood T cells in healthy people across ages. The second PCR ran about 6 to 12 cycles with a sample-barcoded 5' primer and J-beta primers. TCRdb re-derived calls from the 5' RACE reads in MiXCR, one entry per CDR3 protein. The sample shows around 1,700,000 distinct CDR3 sequences, roughly 27% of them seen only once. The sequenced material came from blood. The source is a woman in her 30s in good health.

The genes are TRBV5-1 and TRBJ1-2; 7 nucleotides match TRBD1. In germline, CDR1 is SGHRS, CDR2 YFSETQ. The V segment lost 5 bases and the J segment 6 bases; nucleotides outside the gene matches: 7. This CDR3 has 13 residues. The CDR3: CASRPIQGDGYTF. The CDR3 coding sequence is TGCGCCAGCAGACCTATCCAGGGGGATGGCTACACCTTC.

This clonotype was recorded at least ten times. V gene TRBV12-3 or TRBV12-4 combines with J gene TRBJ1-2; 7 bases line up with TRBD1. CDR3 length: 15 residues. After removal of 6 bases from V and 8 bases from J, the junction contained 15 bases not matched to a gene. CDR3 bases: TGTGCCAGCAGCTTATCTGGTGCAGGGGGGAACGGCTACACCTTC. It codes for CASSLSGAGGNGYTF.

This chain uses TRBV5-1 with TRBJ2-1; 8 positions match TRBD2. In germline, CDR1 is SGHRS, CDR2 YFSETQ. The CDR3 loop spans 10 amino acids. V dropped 10 bases and J dropped 10; count of bases not matched to a gene: 4. This CDR3 is CAGLACEQFF. In DNA form, the CDR3 reads TGCGCCGGACTAGCTTGCGAGCAGTTCTTC.

This clonotype has more than one count but fewer than ten. The chain uses TRBV12-3 or TRBV12-4 and TRBJ1-1, with D possibly TRBD1 on 5 matching bases. This CDR3 has 14 amino acids. V was trimmed by 5 bases and J by 4 bases, leaving 14 bases between them. DNA of the CDR3: TGTGCCAGCAGTCAACGTGCAGGGCTCACTGAAGCTTTCTTT. It encodes CASSQRAGLTEAFF.

On this clonotype itself: A read error may be the cause here, since a much bigger clone is one base away. The chain has TRBV12-3 or TRBV12-4 and TRBJ1-2; D possibly corresponds to TRBD1 (5 bases). The CDR3 totals 14 residues. Trimming took off 7 bases at V and 8 bases at J, with 20 bases between the two ends. The CDR3 bases are TGTGCCAGCAATTCAGGGAGCCTGTGGGAGGGCTACACCTTC. Translation gives CASNSGSLWEGYTF.

The V and J genes are TRBV5-1 and TRBJ2-2; maybe TRBD1 (7 bases). The germline CDR1 and CDR2 sequences are SGHRS and YFSETQ. This CDR3 contains 15 residues. Between the trimmed V and J ends, which lost 1 base and 4 bases, there was a span of 11 bases. In nucleotides, the CDR3 is TGCGCCAGCAGCTTGTTCCAGGGGGGCACCGGGGAGCTGTTTTTT. Protein product: CASSLFQGGTGELFF.

This clonotype came up a few times. V gene TRBV20-1 combines with J gene TRBJ2-1; 11 bases are shared with TRBD2. The CDR3 is made up of 14 amino acids. Germline V CDR1 and CDR2: DFQATT, SNEGSKA (reference sequence). J was trimmed by 4 bases and V by 6 bases; bases with no gene match: 5. The CDR3 here is CSAATSGTYNEQFF. CDR3 coding DNA: TGCAGTGCGGCGACTAGCGGGACTTACAATGAGCAGTTCTTC.

V gene TRBV9 combines with J gene TRBJ2-5, with TRBD2 matching 8 bases. The CDR3 length is 18 residues. After removal of 0 bases from V and 5 bases from J, the junction contained 15 bases not matched to a gene. CDR1 and CDR2 (germline): SGDLS, YYNGEE. CDR3 in DNA: TGTGCCAGCAGCGTAGGACCCGGATACGGGAGGGCTCCGGAGACCCAGTACTTC. Translation gives CASSVGPGYGRAPETQYF.

This chain joins TRBV19 and TRBJ2-1, with D tentatively TRBD1 (6 bases). The DNA matches TRBJ2-7 better at its end, which makes the J call doubtful. Germline CDR1 and CDR2: LNHDA and SQIVND (reference sequence). The CDR3 is made up of 13 amino acids. The CDR3 DNA sequence: TGTGCCGGCGGAACAGGGTCAGGCAATGAGCAGTACTTC. Its protein product is CAGGTGSGNEQYF.

The chain combines TRBV4-1 with TRBJ2-3; a possible D gene is TRBD1 (5 bases). The CDR3 loop spans 17 amino acids. In germline, CDR1 is MGHRA, CDR2 YSYEKL. Trimming left V 0 bases short and J 2 bases short, with 15 bases between. The CDR3 sequence: CASSQDGASSSTDTQYF. The CDR3 DNA follows: TGCGCCAGCAGCCAAGATGGGGCCAGCTCCTCCACAGATACGCAGTATTTT.

This clonotype showed up many times. The V call is TRBV4-3, the J call TRBJ2-1; 9 nucleotides match TRBD2. The ends lost 2 bases at V and 4 bases at J; junction bases unmatched: 3. CDR3 length: 15 amino acids. CDR1 and CDR2 from the germline V gene are LGHNA and YSLEER. The DNA of the CDR3 is TGCGCCAGCAGCCAAACTAGCGGGCTATACAATGAGCAGTTCTTC. Protein product: CASSQTSGLYNEQFF.

The rearrangement uses TRBV24-1 and TRBJ1-5; D call uncertain. This CDR3 is built from 19 residues. Trimming cost V 5 bases and J 1 base, with 23 bases left between them. CDR1 KGHDR and CDR2 SFDVKD come from the germline V gene. CDR3 DNA: TGTGCCACCAGTGCCCGGGGAGTCCCCCACTACAACAGCAATCAGCCCCAGCATTTT. Encoded protein: CATSARGVPHYNSNQPQHF.

The chain recombines TRBV6-1 with TRBJ1-1, with 7 bases aligning to TRBD1. V was pared by 2 bases and J by 0 bases, with 3 bases of the junction left unmatched. Germline CDR1 reads MNHNS; CDR2 reads SASEGT. The CDR3 length is 15 residues. This chain's CDR3 is CASSENRGLNTEAFF. CDR3 DNA: TGTGCCAGCAGTGAAAATAGGGGGCTGAACACTGAAGCTTTCTTT.

The genes are TRBV29-1 and TRBJ1-1; D gene unclear. Germline CDR1 and CDR2: SQVTM and ANQGSEA. V was clipped by 0 bases and J by 10 bases, with 12 bases between them. The CDR3 spans 12 residues. This chain's CDR3 is CSVEENPNSAFF. The CDR3 nucleotides are TGCAGCGTTGAAGAGAACCCTAATTCAGCTTTCTTT.

This clonotype came up a few times. A junction end diverges from the germline sequence, so it may reflect a read error. The chain is built from TRBV15 and TRBJ1-1, with 8 bases aligning to TRBD1. CDR1 and CDR2 (germline): LNHNV, YYDKDF (reference sequence). The CDR3 covers 14 residues. As DNA, the CDR3 is TGTGCCACCAGTCCGACAGGGGTGAACACTGAAGTTTTCTTT. Protein: CATSPTGVNTEVFF.

This sequence joins TRBV20-1 and TRBJ1-5; maybe TRBD1 (5 bases). Germline CDR1 and CDR2: DFQATT and SNEGSKA (reference sequence). Trimming stripped 0 bases from V and 2 bases from J, with 14 bases between. The CDR3 covers 16 residues. In nucleotides, the CDR3 is TGCAGTGCTAGAGAATTCGGGGGGTCGCGCAATCAGCCCCAGCATTTT. Its protein product is CSAREFGGSRNQPQHF.

There are a few counts of this clonotype. The genes are TRBV5-1 and TRBJ2-1, with 9 bases aligning to TRBD2. The CDR3 runs 15 residues. CDR1 is SGHRS, CDR2 YFSETQ, per germline. V gave up 3 bases and J gave up 4 bases; unmatched junction bases: 5. The CDR3 protein is CASSSFSGGYNEQFF. DNA of the CDR3: TGCGCCAGCAGCTCTTTTAGCGGGGGTTACAATGAGCAGTTCTTC.

This clonotype occurred many times. V gene TRBV29-1 combines with J gene TRBJ2-3; possible D gene TRBD2, 5 bases. Trimming removed 4 bases at V and 0 bases at J, with 11 bases between. This CDR3 has 14 amino acids. The germline CDR1 and CDR2 sequences are SQVTM and ANQGSEA. The CDR3 DNA is TGCAGCGTTGCGAGAGCGGTTAGCACAGATACGCAGTATTTT. Translating it yields CSVARAVSTDTQYF.

This clonotype has more than one count but fewer than ten. This chain links TRBV7-3 with TRBJ2-3; D may be TRBD2 (6 bases). The CDR3 covers 15 residues. The germline V gene has CDR1 SGHTA and CDR2 FQGTGA. The germline V and J ends were trimmed by 3 bases and 0 bases, with 10 bases remaining between them. CDR3 sequence (DNA): TGTGCCAGCAGCTTCACGGCGGGGAGCACAGATACGCAGTATTTT. Translated, it gives CASSFTAGSTDTQYF.

This clonotype has more than one count but fewer than ten. The chain has TRBV18 and TRBJ2-5, with TRBD1 matching over 8 bases. The J segment lost 1 base and the V segment lost 4 bases, leaving 5 bases of the junction unmatched. CDR3 length: 15 amino acids. CDR1 KGHSH and CDR2 LQKENI come from the germline V gene. As DNA, the CDR3 is TGTGCCAGCTCACGACAGGGGACCTTCCAAGAGACCCAGTACTTC. Translation gives CASSRQGTFQETQYF.

A note on this clonotype: A single base separates this from a much larger clone, so it may be a read error. V usage is TRBV4-1 and J usage is TRBJ2-7; no definite D call. CDR3 size: 15 residues. Germline V gene data show CDR1 as MGHRA and CDR2 as YSYEKL. The CDR3 DNA follows: TGCGCCAGCAGCCAAGTGGCAGAGAGCTCCTACGAGCACTACTTC. Protein: CASSQVAESSYEHYF.

Note on this clonotype: A read error may account for a junction end that differs from germline. The genes are TRBV6-5 and TRBJ1-5; D is possibly TRBD1 (5 bases). In germline, CDR1 is MNHEY, CDR2 SVGAGI. The CDR3 is made up of 14 amino acids. In DNA, the CDR3 is TGTGCCAGCAGTAACCACAGGAACAATCAGCCCCGGCATTTT. It codes for CASSNHRNNQPRHF.

V is TRBV10-3 and J is TRBJ2-1; D is possibly TRBD2 (5 bases). V was shortened by 7 bases and J by 9 bases, with 19 bases between the two germline ends. The CDR3 has 14 residues. Per the germline V gene, CDR1 is ENHRY and CDR2 is SYGVKD. The CDR3 DNA follows: TGTGCCATCACGTATGAGCCTAGCTCGGGTGAGCAGTTCTTC. Its translation is CAITYEPSSGEQFF.

This rearrangement joins TRBV15 to TRBJ2-5; TRBD1 might be the D (6 bases). The CDR3 sequence is 12 residues long. The germline gives CDR1 LNHNV, CDR2 YYDKDF (reference sequence). V was clipped by 2 bases and J by 11 bases, with 12 bases between them. CDR3 nucleotide sequence: TGTGCCACCAGCAGACGGACAGTTGAGCAGTACTTC. Protein product: CATSRRTVEQYF.

This sequence joins TRBV2 and TRBJ2-1; maybe TRBD2 (7 bases). Deletions cut 1 base from V and 7 bases from J, with 20 bases between. Germline values: CDR1 SNHLY, CDR2 FYNNEI. The length of the CDR3 is 17 residues. Here the CDR3 reads CASSEGFGTAGANEQFF. The CDR3 nucleotides are TGTGCCAGCAGTGAAGGGTTTGGGACGGCGGGGGCAAATGAGCAGTTCTTC.

V usage is TRBV20-1 and J usage is TRBJ2-7; TRBD1 or TRBD2 may be the D gene (6 bases each). This CDR3 region has 15 residues. Per germline, CDR1 DFQATT and CDR2 SNEGSKA (reference sequence). Between the trimmed V and J ends, which lost 3 bases and 5 bases, there was a span of 20 bases. The CDR3 region is CSASPARRGNDEQYF. In DNA form, the CDR3 reads TGCAGTGCTAGCCCCGCGCGGAGGGGGAACGACGAGCAGTACTTC.

J is TRBJ2-3 and V is TRBV12-3 or TRBV12-4, with 15 bases that match TRBD2. V gave up 8 bases and J gave up 4 bases; unmatched junction bases: 7. This CDR3 comprises 16 residues. The CDR3 nucleotides are TGTGCCAGCGGCGGGACTAGCGGGGGGTTCCCAGATACGCAGTATTTT. Translation gives CASGGTSGGFPDTQYF.

The genes are TRBV20-1 and TRBJ2-5; 9 nucleotides align to TRBD2. Germline-derived CDR1 and CDR2 are DFQATT and SNEGSKA (reference sequence). The V and J ends lost 3 bases and 4 bases, in that order; junction bases with no gene match: 18. The CDR3 has 18 amino acids. For the CDR3, the DNA is TGCAGTGCTAGGGCCCCGGGCGGGGGGGCCGGGAGATTAGAGACCCAGTACTTC. Translated: CSARAPGGGAGRLETQYF.

The rearrangement uses TRBV5-5 and TRBJ1-4, with D unclear. Trimming took 2 bases from V and 5 from J, leaving 10 bases between them. CDR1 is SGHKS and CDR2 is YYEKEE in the germline V gene (reference sequence). CDR3 size: 14 residues. The CDR3 reads CASSFGLHNEKLFF. DNA for the CDR3: TGTGCCAGCAGCTTCGGGCTTCACAATGAAAAACTGTTTTTT.

The chain joins TRBV15 to TRBJ2-7; D unclear. Per the germline V gene, CDR1 is LNHNV and CDR2 is YYDKDF (reference sequence). V was cut by 0 bases and J by 8 bases, with 8 bases left in between. There are 12 residues in the CDR3. CDR3 region: CATSRDYTQQYF. The CDR3 nucleotides are TGTGCCACCAGCAGAGATTACACCCAGCAGTACTTC.